This TCR beta chain derives from a study of breast tumors, draining lymph nodes, adjacent tissues. Study results and caveats: Findings are consistent with lymph node origin and intratumoral expansion of most tumor T cells. Luminal-like breast cancer showed significantly higher tumor–nontumor repertoire similarity than basal-like.

This clonotype was observed many times. Its antigen is unknown. Each CDR3 protein is one row after TCRdb ran MiXCR on the multiplex PCR reads. The table has around 25,000 distinct CDR3 sequences, about 24% seen once; the top ten hold about 14%. The clonotype comes from a female donor with breast cancer. Some clones in this sample may be carry-over from other donors' samples. Input material: breast tumor tissue.

This CDR3 reads CASSQDRGLSNQPQHF. CDR3 nucleotide sequence: TGCGCCAGCAGCCAAGATAGGGGGCTGAGCAATCAGCCCCAGCATTTT. The chain links TRBV4-1 to TRBJ1-5, with 7 bases lining up with TRBD1. CDR1 MGHRA and CDR2 YSYEKL come from the germline V gene. Trimming at V came to 0 bases and at J to 1 base, leaving 3 bases not matched to a gene. The CDR3 covers 16 residues.